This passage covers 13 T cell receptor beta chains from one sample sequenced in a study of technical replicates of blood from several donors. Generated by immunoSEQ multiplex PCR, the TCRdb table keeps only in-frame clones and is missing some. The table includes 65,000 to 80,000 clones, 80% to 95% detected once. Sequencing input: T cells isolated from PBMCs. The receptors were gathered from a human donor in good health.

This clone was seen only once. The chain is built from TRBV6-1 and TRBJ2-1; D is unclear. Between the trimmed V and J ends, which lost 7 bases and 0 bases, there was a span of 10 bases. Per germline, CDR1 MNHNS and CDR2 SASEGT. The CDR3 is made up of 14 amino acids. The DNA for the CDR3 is TGTGCCAGCAAACGTTGGAGCTCCTACAATGAGCAGTTCTTC. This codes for CASKRWSSYNEQFF.

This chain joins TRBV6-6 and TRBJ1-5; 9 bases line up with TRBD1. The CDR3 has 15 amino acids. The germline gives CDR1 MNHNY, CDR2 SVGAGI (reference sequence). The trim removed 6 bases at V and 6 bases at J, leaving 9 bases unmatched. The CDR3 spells CASRNRDREGQPQHF. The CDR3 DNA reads TGTGCCAGCAGGAACCGGGACAGGGAGGGTCAGCCCCAGCATTTT.

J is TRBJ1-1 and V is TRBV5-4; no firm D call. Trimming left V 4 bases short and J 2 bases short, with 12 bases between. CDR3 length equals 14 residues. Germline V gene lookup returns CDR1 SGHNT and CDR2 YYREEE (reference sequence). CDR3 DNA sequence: TGTGCCAGCAGCCCATTCGGTCTAAACACTGAAGCTTTCTTT. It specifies CASSPFGLNTEAFF.

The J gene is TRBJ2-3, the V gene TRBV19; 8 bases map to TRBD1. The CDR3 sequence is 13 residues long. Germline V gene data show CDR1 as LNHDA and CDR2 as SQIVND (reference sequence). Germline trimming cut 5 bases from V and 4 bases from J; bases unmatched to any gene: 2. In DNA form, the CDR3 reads TGTGCCAGTAGTGTACAGGGGGCAGATACGCAGTATTTT. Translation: CASSVQGADTQYF. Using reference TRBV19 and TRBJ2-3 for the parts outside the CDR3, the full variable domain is DGGITQSPKYLFRKEGQNVTLSCEQNLNHDAMYWYRQDPGQGLRLIYYSQIVNDFQKGDIAEGYSVSREKKESFPLTVTSAQKNPTAFYLCASSVQGADTQYFGPGTRLTVL.

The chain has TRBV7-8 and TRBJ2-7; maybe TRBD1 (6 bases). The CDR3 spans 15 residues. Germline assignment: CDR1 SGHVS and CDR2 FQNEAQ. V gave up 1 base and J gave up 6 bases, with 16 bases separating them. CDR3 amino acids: CASSLVVRGISEQYF. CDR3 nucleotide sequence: TGTGCCAGCAGCTTAGTGGTCAGGGGAATTTCCGAGCAGTACTTC.

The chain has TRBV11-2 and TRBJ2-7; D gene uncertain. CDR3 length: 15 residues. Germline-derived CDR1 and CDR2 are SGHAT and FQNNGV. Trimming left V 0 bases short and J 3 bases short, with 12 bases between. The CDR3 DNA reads TGTGCCAGCAGCTTAGATCCAGCGCATAACTACGAGCAGTACTTC. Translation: CASSLDPAHNYEQYF. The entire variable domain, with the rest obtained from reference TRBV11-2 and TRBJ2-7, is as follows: EAGVAQSPRYKIIEKRQSVAFWCNPISGHATLYWYQQILGQGPKLLIQFQNNGVVDDSQLPKDRFSAERLKGVDSTLKIQPAKLEDSAVYLCASSLDPAHNYEQYFGPGTRLTVT.

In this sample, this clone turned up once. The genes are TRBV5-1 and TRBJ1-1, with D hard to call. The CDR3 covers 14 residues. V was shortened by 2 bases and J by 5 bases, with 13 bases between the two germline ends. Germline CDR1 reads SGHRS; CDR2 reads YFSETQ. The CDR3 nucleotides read TGCGCCAGCAGCTTTCGAGGCCCGGGGACTGAAGCTTTCTTT. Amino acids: CASSFRGPGTEAFF.

Here the CDR3 DNA reads TGTGCCAGTAAATACGGACAGGGGGCACATGGCTACACCTTC. It encodes CASKYGQGAHGYTF. The chain employs TRBV19 and TRBJ1-2, with 11 bases matching TRBD1. CDR1 and CDR2 from the germline V gene are LNHDA and SQIVND (reference sequence). V gave up 7 bases and J gave up 6 bases; unmatched junction bases: 7. The CDR3 spans 14 residues.

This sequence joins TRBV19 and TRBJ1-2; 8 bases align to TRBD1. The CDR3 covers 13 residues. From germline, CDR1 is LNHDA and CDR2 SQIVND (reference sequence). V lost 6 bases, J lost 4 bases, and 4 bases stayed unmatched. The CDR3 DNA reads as TGTGCCAGTAGCGAGGACAGGGCCTATGGCTACACCTTC. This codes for CASSEDRAYGYTF.

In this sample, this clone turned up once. This chain's CDR3 is CASVRDRDQETQYF. CDR3 bases: TGTGCCAGCGTCCGGGACAGGGATCAAGAGACCCAGTACTTC. The rearrangement uses TRBV6-1 and TRBJ2-5, with 9 positions matching TRBD1. The V gene's germline CDR1 is MNHNS and CDR2 SASEGT. The CDR3 consists of 14 residues. V shed 8 bases and J 2 bases; nucleotides not matched to a gene: 6.

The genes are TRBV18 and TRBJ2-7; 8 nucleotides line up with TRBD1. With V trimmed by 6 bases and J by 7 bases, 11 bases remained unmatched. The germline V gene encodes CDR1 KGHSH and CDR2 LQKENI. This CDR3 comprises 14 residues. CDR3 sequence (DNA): TGTGCCAGCTCGGTACAGGGGGTAGCTCGGGAGCAGTACTTC. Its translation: CASSVQGVAREQYF.

CDR3 DNA sequence: TGCAGCGTAGGACAGGGAACCTCCGGGGAGCTGTTTTTT. This codes for CSVGQGTSGELFF. The chain couples TRBV29-1 to TRBJ2-2; 8 bases map to TRBD1. V was clipped by 6 bases and J by 6 bases; unmatched bases: 6. Germline CDR1 SQVTM, CDR2 ANQGSEA. The CDR3 covers 13 residues.

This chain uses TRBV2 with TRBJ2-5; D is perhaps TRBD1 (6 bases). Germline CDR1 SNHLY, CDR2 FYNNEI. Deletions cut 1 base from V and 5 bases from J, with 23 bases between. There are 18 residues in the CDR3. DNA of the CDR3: TGTGCCAGCAGTGAAGGTCGATTGGGGGACATCCTAGGGGAGACCCAGTACTTC. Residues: CASSEGRLGDILGETQYF.